This T cell receptor beta chain derives from a study of cytomegalovirus exposure and HLA in healthy donors (dated by TCRdb to the late 2010s). The study in broad terms: An earlier analysis of approximately 640 of the donors reported about 250 Gb of sequence data and 117 million unique TCR beta sequences from 150 million to 200 million T cells. Alongside the repertoire data, information on donor age, sex, ethnicity and CMV serostatus was compiled. The number of donors typed differed by locus, with roughly 629-640 for A, B, C, DRB1 and DQB1, around 500 for DQA1, about 610 for DPA1, and roughly 450 for DPB1. The genetic ancestry cluster associated with self-reported Caucasian donors included approximately 85% of the roughly 380 genotyped donors. To predict cytomegalovirus infection status, the study combined high-throughput TCR immunosequencing, statistical association of individual TCRs with disease status, and machine learning. The study profiled the T cell repertoires of under 850 subjects by immunosequencing and related them to cytomegalovirus serostatus. Among roughly 370 genotyped donors of the cohort, an average of 235,054 unique TCR beta nucleotide sequences were sequenced per donor, 15% to 20% of them non-productive. HLA typing covered class I and class II loci at four-digit resolution. A later genetic analysis used genome-wide SNP genotypes for about 60% of the roughly 670 donors, treating that subset as a discovery cohort. Every discovery cohort repertoire had been produced on one sequencing platform. The study was designed to test whether signatures of past pathogen exposure could be identified by cataloging public T cell receptors. A later analysis re-analyzed previously published TCR beta repertoires from roughly 600 donors and added high-resolution HLA genotyping to study TCR occurrence patterns. An earlier analysis of 587 of the donors applied high-throughput TCR beta sequencing to assess whether each TCR beta V gene segment acted as functional or pseudogenic. Because of strong linkage in the cohort, five DR-DQ haplotypes were treated as single units for association and clustering. An early release that covered some 630 HLA-typed donors contained about 300 gigabases of sequencing data and 70 million to 100 million unique TCR sequences. The later analysis used no new phenotypic data to find candidate immune exposures, relying instead on TCR beta sequences and their occurrence across donors. In addition to the first cohort of 500 to 850 subjects, a separate validation cohort of about 120 different subjects was used.

Library preparation used the immunoSEQ multiplex PCR assay. For the multiplex PCR, a mixture combining 60 forward primers for TCR Vbeta segments and 13 reverse primers for TCR Jbeta segments was used. The CDR3 region of rearranged TCR beta genes was amplified from genomic DNA with a multiplex PCR assay. On the Illumina HiSeq System, the amplified TCR beta libraries were sequenced as 87-base-pair reads. Concerning the study's data processing: A later analysis tallied roughly 78 million unique TCR beta chains across the 610 or so repertoires, and some 12 million of those chains were shared by two or more donors. A nearest-neighbor algorithm error-corrected the raw reads and collapsed the reads into unique sequences, merging closely related sequences to remove PCR and sequencing errors. CDR3 sequences were aligned to IMGT reference sequences to assign V, D and J gene segments. For a sequence to be retained, a match of at least six nucleotides was required to both a V gene segment and a J gene segment. Rearrangements were classified as productive when the CDR3 lacked stop codons and remained in frame with V and J, and all other rearrangements were classified as non-productive. CDR3 was defined according to IMGT convention as the region running from the second conserved V-encoded cysteine to the conserved J-encoded phenylalanine. Sequences without an unambiguous match to a single V gene segment were excluded from the earlier analysis of several hundred of the donors. An earlier analysis of roughly 590 of the donors called V segments functional above 56.7% productive rearrangements and segregating when the between-donor standard deviation exceeded 5%. A statistical classification framework was built for diagnosing cytomegalovirus status from the catalog of TCR beta chain sequences. A later analysis assigned V and J genes by comparing TCR nucleotide sequences with IMGT/GENE-DB human TR gene sequences. The TCRdist pipeline was used in a later analysis to assign CDR3 sequences and most-parsimonious VDJ recombination scenarios. A later analysis defined each TCR beta chain by its CDR3 amino acid sequence plus V-gene family, and excluded reads lacking a unique V-gene family. In a later analysis, fewer than 600 highly shared, low-generation-probability nucleotide sequences were removed to address suspected cross-contamination and a sequencing artifact. A later analysis calculated a clonal expansion index for each public chain from normalized within-repertoire ranks of inferred template counts. Generation probabilities in a later analysis came from a VDJ recombination model fitted to out-of-frame rearrangements, and those results were checked against IGoR. A later analysis scored TCR-TCR, TCR-HLA and TCR-CMV co-occurrence with hypergeometric tests, applying a repertoire-size bias correction to TCR pairs. In a later analysis, false discovery rates were estimated by permuting HLA or CMV assignments 20 times. In a later analysis, co-occurring TCRs were grouped using DBSCAN, and TCRdist sequence similarity was added for clustering within HLA-allele-positive subsets. Repertoires with fewer than 30,000 or more than 120,000 public chains, plus five repertoires with anomalous nucleotide sharing, were excluded from co-occurrence clustering. Held by TCRdb, this immuneACCESS table contains in-frame sequences only and omits some clones. Under half of the omission traces to an unresolved V gene where checked; the cause of the rest is unknown. From that table come the V and J calls and clone size; the DNA was used to work out D and trimming. This sample holds around 100,000 clones; roughly three quarters were observed only once. The leading ten clones occupy 11% of the sample.

V is pruned by 2 bases and J by 5 bases, leaving 6 bases of the junction without a gene match. Including cysteine and valine, the CDR3 has 15 amino acids. The DNA shown is the 45-base CDR3, in frame from base 1. Points on this clone: Which antigen it targets is not known. No base quality values were provided; no much bigger clone lies one nucleotide off.

The cohort consisted of fewer than 700 healthy bone marrow donors. Cohort members were all nominally healthy when sampled, although unrecorded immune exposures were likely present. The donor was CMV seropositive and belonged to the group of 250 to 350 seropositive cohort members. A peripheral blood sample was provided by each donor, and peripheral blood mononuclear cells were used for TCR beta sequencing. The Qiagen DNeasy Blood Extraction Kit was used to extract genomic DNA from the blood cell samples. Study-wide conclusions, independent of this receptor: Cytomegalovirus status was reported to be diagnosed by the classifier with high specificity and sensitivity in both the original and validation cohorts. When HLA alleles, especially DR and DQ, strongly co-occurred, attributing TCR associations to individual alleles was difficult. At a false discovery rate of 0.05, a later analysis linked 15,000 to 20,000 TCR beta sequences to specific HLA alleles. CMV serostatus was the only immune exposure information available for the cohort. A later analysis found that HLA-associated TCR beta chains were more clonally expanded and had lower generation probabilities than equally common non-associated chains. In an earlier analysis of 587 of the donors, most TCR beta V segments appeared in productive rearrangements about 87% or about 30% of the time, broadly matching IMGT annotations. A later genetic analysis reported fewer N-insertions in productive TCRs among donors in an Asian-associated ancestry cluster than the roughly 620-donor mean. Because counts were too low, some 16 rarely observed V segments, including chromosome 9 orphons, were excluded from the earlier analysis of 587 of the donors. A further reported finding was that TCR beta sequences accurately predicted the HLA-A and HLA-B alleles for most subjects in the first cohort. In a later genetic analysis, a missense DCLRE1C variant was associated with V-gene and J-gene trimming of TCR beta chains, and the association was replicated in an independent cohort. Most TCR sequences were seen in very few donors, while some public TCRs were found in many individuals. In a later analysis, TCR association rates were found to vary across HLA loci, with the most associated TCRs seen for DRB1 alleles and the fewest for HLA-C alleles. A few of the identified cytomegalovirus-associated TCR beta chains were confirmed in vitro to be specific for cytomegalovirus antigens. Sequencing depth was assumed to be roughly uniform across donors in the presence/absence analyses, though that assumption may not hold. The study listed 164 TCR beta chains as associated with cytomegalovirus. According to a later analysis, parvovirus B19, influenza, CMV and Epstein-Barr virus appeared linked to several top co-occurrence clusters. Correlated functional status among segregating V segments might reflect linkage disequilibrium, but an unknown experimental factor could not be ruled out. In this cohort, only TCR beta chains were sequenced, and detectable features were limited by the absence of alpha or paired-chain data. Some IMGT-functional V segments, including TRBV6-2 and TRBV6-3, could not be told apart with the 87-base-pair reads, so those segments were excluded. A cluster of highly shared sequence variants was judged likely to represent a technical artifact of the sequencing pipeline. A later analysis found that most CMV-associated TCR beta chains appeared HLA-restricted, with HLA associations seemingly driven largely by CMV exposure. According to the authors, the approach could potentially be generalized to other disease states and immunological phenotypes. Because HLA typing was unavailable for some donors at each locus, only the typed subset was used in association tests.

The clonotype originates from a man between 40 and 49 years old in good health and CMV-seropositive. The sequence links TRBV6-7 to TRBJ2-7; TRBD2 lines up with 10 middle nucleotides. TRBV6-7 is an open reading frame, and its role is uncertain. The sample comprised PBMCs. Read as DNA, the sequence is TGTGCCAGCAGTTACGGTCTAGCGGGAGCCCACGAGCAGTACGTC. The resulting protein is CASSYGLAGAHEQYV.